Shown below are 5 T cell receptor beta chains from a single sample sequenced in a study of shared clonotypes between healthy human individuals. The protocol was immunoSEQ multiplex PCR, while the TCRdb copy is restricted to in-frame clones and leaves out a portion. The sample yields 300,000 to 400,000 clones, under 80% seen once. Sequenced input: memory CD4+ T cells sorted from blood. Subset reported: CD45RA-negative fraction. All receptors come from a young man in good health.

The chain employs TRBV19 and TRBJ1-1; D not resolved. This CDR3 contains 16 residues. In germline, CDR1 is LNHDA, CDR2 SQIVND (reference sequence). Trimming stripped 4 bases from V and 0 bases from J, with 15 bases between. The CDR3 here is CASSRGRRLMNTEAFF. DNA of the CDR3: TGTGCCAGTAGTAGGGGAAGACGGCTAATGAACACTGAAGCTTTCTTT.

The rearrangement uses TRBV7-4 and TRBJ2-7; 8 positions match TRBD1. The CDR3 sequence is 16 residues long. With 3 bases clipped from V and 6 bases from J, the junction kept 13 bases outside the gene matches. The germline V gene encodes CDR1 SGHVT and CDR2 SQSDAQ. The CDR3 loop is CASSLGTTGGLGEQYF. DNA of the CDR3: TGTGCCAGCAGCTTGGGGACAACAGGGGGTCTGGGCGAGCAGTACTTC.

The chain employs TRBV19 and TRBJ2-1; 12 bases line up with TRBD2. CDR1 LNHDA and CDR2 SQIVND come from the germline V gene (reference sequence). The CDR3 contains 18 residues. Trimming cost V 7 bases and J 1 base; bases outside gene matches: 11. CDR3 sequence (DNA): TGTGCCAGTACCCTCTCTAGCGGGAGGGGGGGTTCCTACAATGAGCAGTTCTTC. Translating gives CASTLSSGRGGSYNEQFF.

This rearrangement joins TRBV28 to TRBJ1-5; 7 bases align to TRBD1. Germline V gene sequence: CDR1 MDHEN, CDR2 SYDVKM. Losses at the gene ends were 8 bases for V and 6 bases for J; bases not matched to a gene: 4. The CDR3 runs to 12 residues. CDR3 DNA sequence: TGTGCCAGCCAGGGGGAGATTCAGCCCCAGCATTTT. Amino acids: CASQGEIQPQHF.

V usage is TRBV2 and J usage is TRBJ2-7; TRBD2 might be the D (6 bases). Germline CDR1 reads SNHLY; CDR2 reads FYNNEI. Deletions cut 2 bases from V and 0 bases from J, with 14 bases between. The length of the CDR3 is 16 residues. This CDR3 is CASSEWSGLLSYEQYF. The CDR3 DNA sequence: TGTGCCAGCAGTGAATGGTCCGGACTACTCTCCTACGAGCAGTACTTC.